Each of the 25 T cell receptor beta chains below was sequenced from the same sample in a study of Ad26.COV2.S vaccination and SARS-CoV-2 variants. Treatment indicated: roughly 18 received Ad26.COV2.S at low or high dose, single or two shots; roughly five received placebo; per-sample allocation not given. Samples were taken on day 63 after the first vaccine or placebo injection. Assay used: immunoSEQ multiplex PCR; TCRdb lists only in-frame clones, some missing. Among more than 300,000 clones listed, 86% were seen once. Sequencing was performed on peripheral blood, taken in a trial of Ad26.COV2.S vaccine versus placebo. The receptors shown here come from a person aged 18-65 years who received the Ad26.COV2.S COVID-19 vaccine or a placebo.

The rearrangement joins TRBV11-2 to TRBJ1-6; D may be TRBD1 (6 bases). This CDR3 contains 14 residues. V lost 4 bases and J 4 bases, leaving 8 bases between the germline ends. CDR1 SGHAT and CDR2 FQNNGV come from the germline V gene. The CDR3 sequence: CASSSQGYNSPLHF. The CDR3 region has the DNA TGTGCCAGCAGCTCTCAGGGGTATAATTCACCCCTCCACTTT.

This rearrangement joins TRBV5-1 to TRBJ2-1; 7 nucleotides align to TRBD2. Germline assignment: CDR1 SGHRS and CDR2 YFSETQ. The CDR3 sequence is 17 residues long. The ends lost 1 base at V and 0 bases at J; junction bases unmatched: 7. This CDR3 is CASSLIPGRSSYNEQFF. The DNA for the CDR3 is TGCGCCAGCAGCTTGATCCCCGGGAGGAGCTCCTACAATGAGCAGTTCTTC.

The rearrangement uses TRBV19 and TRBJ1-5; the match to TRBD1 covers 7 bases. The trim removed 4 bases at V and 7 bases at J, leaving 10 bases unmatched. CDR1 LNHDA and CDR2 SQIVND come from the germline V gene (reference sequence). This CDR3 has 15 residues. CDR3 amino acids: CASSTIQGNGQPQHF. The CDR3 coding sequence is TGTGCCAGTAGTACGATACAGGGGAATGGACAGCCCCAGCATTTT. Supplemented by reference TRBV19 and TRBJ1-5, the full variable domain reads DGGITQSPKYLFRKEGQNVTLSCEQNLNHDAMYWYRQDPGQGLRLIYYSQIVNDFQKGDIAEGYSVSREKKESFPLTVTSAQKNPTAFYLCASSTIQGNGQPQHFGDGTRLSIL.

This clone has more than one count but fewer than ten. This sample also contains other DNA sequences that code for the same CDR3. This chain uses TRBV6-6 with TRBJ1-3; D call uncertain. This CDR3 has 14 amino acids. V dropped 4 bases and J dropped 0 bases, with 7 bases sitting between them. CDR1 and CDR2 (germline): MNHNY, SVGAGI (reference sequence). The CDR3 DNA reads as TGTGCCAGCAGTTTGGGTTCCTCTGGAAACACCATATATTTT. Amino acids: CASSLGSSGNTIYF.

The chain couples TRBV7-2 to TRBJ2-7; 9 bases are a match to TRBD1. The V gene end was trimmed by 5 bases and the J gene end by 4 bases; junction bases not matched to a gene: 9. Looked up from germline, CDR1 is SGHTA and CDR2 is FQGNSA. CDR3 length equals 15 residues. CDR3: CASSRTGTGRYEQYF. CDR3 nucleotides: TGTGCCAGCAGCCGTACCGGGACAGGGAGATACGAGCAGTACTTC.

The chain uses TRBV7-2 and TRBJ2-1; 11 bases line up with TRBD1. The CDR3 has 14 amino acids. Germline CDR1 reads SGHTA; CDR2 reads FQGNSA. V shed 5 bases, J shed 8 bases, and the junction held 5 bases outside the gene matches. The CDR3 DNA is TGTGCCAGCAGCCCGGGACAGGGGGGTTATGAGCAGTTCTTC. Its translation is CASSPGQGGYEQFF.

This clone was recorded only once. J is TRBJ2-7 and V is TRBV7-3, with 12 bases matching TRBD2. Trimming took 5 bases from V and 7 from J; bases not matched to a gene: 6. Germline CDR1 reads SGHTA; CDR2 reads FQGTGA. The CDR3 extends over 14 amino acids. DNA of the CDR3: TGTGCCAGCAGCCCCTCGGGACTAGCGGGTGAGCAGTACTTC. Amino acids: CASSPSGLAGEQYF.

This chain connects TRBV28 to TRBJ1-2; 10 bases fit TRBD1. The CDR3 extends over 13 amino acids. Trimming took 6 bases from V and 7 from J; bases not matched to a gene: 5. CDR1 is MDHEN, CDR2 SYDVKM, per germline. The CDR3 protein is CASRGDRGAGYTF. Here the CDR3 DNA reads TGTGCCAGCAGAGGGGACAGGGGTGCTGGCTACACCTTC.

This rearrangement joins TRBV4-3 to TRBJ1-3; D ambiguous. Trimming took off 0 bases at V and 3 bases at J, with 9 bases between the two ends. The V gene's germline CDR1 is LGHNA and CDR2 YSLEER. The CDR3 runs 15 residues. CDR3 loop: CASSQDGVGGNTIYF. The CDR3, as DNA: TGCGCCAGCAGCCAAGATGGAGTAGGTGGAAACACCATATATTTT.

The chain employs TRBV28 and TRBJ2-7, with D tentatively TRBD1 (6 bases). Trimming shortened V by 5 bases and J by 3 bases, and 8 bases separated the two germline ends. Germline V lookup: CDR1 MDHEN, CDR2 SYDVKM. The CDR3 has 12 residues. CDR3 sequence: CASSGQFYEQYF. CDR3 DNA sequence: TGTGCCAGCAGTGGACAGTTCTACGAGCAGTACTTC.

The chain is built from TRBV5-1 and TRBJ2-1; D not resolved. Germline V gene data show CDR1 as SGHRS and CDR2 as YFSETQ. CDR3 length equals 15 residues. V lost 0 bases and J 0 bases, leaving 7 bases between the germline ends. In DNA form, the CDR3 reads TGCGCCAGCAGCTTGGAGGTGATCTCCTACAATGAGCAGTTCTTC. This encodes CASSLEVISYNEQFF.

J is TRBJ2-6 and V is TRBV15; 9 nucleotides line up with TRBD1. The ends lost 1 base at V and 1 base at J; junction bases unmatched: 11. Germline V gives CDR1 LNHNV, CDR2 YYDKDF (reference sequence). The CDR3 extends over 20 amino acids. The CDR3 spells CATSRGPTGTGRSGANVLTF. The DNA of the CDR3 is TGTGCCACCAGCAGAGGGCCCACCGGGACAGGGAGGTCTGGGGCCAACGTCCTGACTTTC.

V and J are TRBV29-1 and TRBJ2-2; D not certain. Trimming removed 1 base at V and 0 bases at J, with 12 bases between. The V gene's germline CDR1 is SQVTM and CDR2 ANQGSEA. This CDR3 is built from 16 residues. The DNA of the CDR3 is TGCAGCGTTGAAGTAAGGCACTTAGCGAACACCGGGGAGCTGTTTTTT. Its protein is CSVEVRHLANTGELFF.

This clone is a singleton in its sample. The chain employs TRBV19 and TRBJ2-2; 11 nucleotides align to TRBD1. V trimming: 7 bases; J trimming: 5 bases; junction bases outside the gene matches: 3. CDR3 length equals 14 residues. Germline V gene data show CDR1 as LNHDA and CDR2 as SQIVND (reference sequence). CDR3 bases: TGTGCCAGTATGAGGGACAGGGGGACCGGGGAGCTGTTTTTT. This gives the protein CASMRDRGTGELFF.

V and J are TRBV16 and TRBJ2-3, with TRBD1 matching 10 bases. The CDR3 length is 15 residues. Germline CDR1 KGHSY, CDR2 FQNENV. The ends lost 0 bases at V and 4 bases at J; junction bases unmatched: 1. Here the CDR3 DNA reads TGTGCCAGCAGCCAATCGACAGGGGGCCCAGATACGCAGTATTTT. It encodes CASSQSTGGPDTQYF.

V is TRBV19 and J is TRBJ1-2, with a possible D match to TRBD1 (6 bases). Trimming left V 4 bases short and J 6 bases short, with 15 bases between. Germline V gene data show CDR1 as LNHDA and CDR2 as SQIVND (reference sequence). CDR3 length equals 14 residues. The CDR3 nucleotides are TGTGCCAGTAGTAATAGGAGGGGGAACGATGGCTACACCTTC. Encoded protein: CASSNRRGNDGYTF.

The V gene is TRBV6-4, the J gene TRBJ2-3; no clear D gene. Germline CDR1 and CDR2: MRHNA and SNTAGT. Trimming removed 1 base at V and 9 bases at J, with 11 bases between. This CDR3 comprises 13 residues. This CDR3 is CASSDWGGRTQYF. The CDR3 DNA sequence: TGTGCCAGCAGTGACTGGGGTGGAAGGACGCAGTATTTT.

The V and J genes are TRBV6-5 and TRBJ2-2; tentatively, D is TRBD1 or TRBD2 (5 bases each). Trimming took off 11 bases at V and 11 bases at J, with 15 bases between the two ends. The V gene's germline CDR1 is MNHEY and CDR2 SVGAGI. The CDR3 sequence is 11 residues long. This CDR3 reads CAGGKTGELFF. DNA for the CDR3: TGTGCCGGGGGAAAAACAGGAGAGCTGTTTTTT.

This chain connects TRBV27 to TRBJ2-1; TRBD2 matches 8 bases. J lost 6 bases, V lost 6 bases, and 10 bases had no gene match. This CDR3 is built from 15 residues. Germline-derived CDR1 and CDR2 are MNHEY and SMNVEV (reference sequence). CDR3 loop: CASSLGTSFLNEQFF. The CDR3 DNA follows: TGTGCCAGCAGCCTGGGGACTAGTTTTCTCAATGAGCAGTTCTTC.

This clone was detected only once. This sequence joins TRBV2 and TRBJ2-1; D is undetermined. Germline V CDR1 and CDR2: SNHLY, FYNNEI. CDR3 size: 15 residues. V lost 7 bases and J 0 bases, leaving 13 bases between the germline ends. The chain's CDR3 is CASKLDFSSYNEQFF. The CDR3 nucleotides are TGTGCCAGCAAATTGGATTTCAGCTCCTACAATGAGCAGTTCTTC.

The gene calls are TRBV5-6 and TRBJ1-2; no reliable D call. V was cut by 2 bases and J by 7 bases, with 15 bases left in between. Germline CDR1 SGHDT, CDR2 YYEEEE. The CDR3 totals 14 residues. CDR3 sequence: CASSLGAPVSGYTF. DNA of the CDR3: TGTGCCAGCAGCTTAGGAGCCCCGGTGTCTGGCTACACCTTC.

This rearrangement joins TRBV24-1 to TRBJ2-2; D is uncertain. The V end was cut by 1 base, the J end by 1 base, with 6 bases between. The CDR3 runs 15 residues. The germline V gene has CDR1 KGHDR and CDR2 SFDVKD. This chain's CDR3 is CATSDFWGNTGELFF. The CDR3 nucleotides are TGTGCCACCAGTGATTTTTGGGGGAACACCGGGGAGCTGTTTTTT.

This clone was seen only a few times. The chain carries TRBV5-4 and TRBJ1-3, with 7 bases identical to TRBD1. From germline, CDR1 is SGHNT and CDR2 YYREEE (reference sequence). Trimming at V came to 3 bases and at J to 7 bases, leaving 10 bases not matched to a gene. The CDR3 sequence is 15 residues long. The CDR3 reads CASSSRDSLGNTIYF. The CDR3 nucleotides read TGTGCCAGCAGCTCTAGGGACAGCTTGGGGAACACCATATATTTT.

The genes are TRBV18 and TRBJ2-4, with D tentatively TRBD1 (6 bases). Trimming removed 1 base from V and 1 base from J, with 11 bases in between. In germline, CDR1 is KGHSH, CDR2 LQKENI. This CDR3 region has 16 residues. Here the CDR3 DNA reads TGTGCCAGCTCACCACGGGCGCAGGGGGCCAAAAACATTCAGTACTTC. It encodes CASSPRAQGAKNIQYF.

V and J are TRBV11-3 and TRBJ2-1, with 11 bases matching TRBD2. The trim removed 5 bases at V and 7 bases at J, leaving 22 bases unmatched. Germline V gene lookup returns CDR1 SGHNT and CDR2 YENEEA. The CDR3 contains 20 residues. CDR3: CASSPGLAGISSSRGNEQFF. The CDR3 region has the DNA TGTGCCAGCAGCCCCGGACTAGCGGGCATCTCATCCTCGAGAGGAAATGAGCAGTTCTTC.